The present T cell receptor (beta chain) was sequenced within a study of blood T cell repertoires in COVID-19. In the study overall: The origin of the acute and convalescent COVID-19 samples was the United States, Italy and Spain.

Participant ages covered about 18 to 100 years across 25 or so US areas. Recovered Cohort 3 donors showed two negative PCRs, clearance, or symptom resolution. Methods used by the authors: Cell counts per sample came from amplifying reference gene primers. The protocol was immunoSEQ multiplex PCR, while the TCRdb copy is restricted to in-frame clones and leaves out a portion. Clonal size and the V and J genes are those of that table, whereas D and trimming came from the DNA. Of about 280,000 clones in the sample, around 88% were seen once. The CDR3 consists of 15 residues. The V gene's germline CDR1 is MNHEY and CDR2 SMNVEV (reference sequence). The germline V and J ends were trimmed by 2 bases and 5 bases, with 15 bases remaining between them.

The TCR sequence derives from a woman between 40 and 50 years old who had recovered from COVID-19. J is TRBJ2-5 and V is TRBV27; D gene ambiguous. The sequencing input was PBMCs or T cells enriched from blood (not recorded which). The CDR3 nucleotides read TGTGCCAGCAGTTTACAAAATAGGCCCGGGGAGACCCAGTACTTC. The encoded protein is CASSLQNRPGETQYF.